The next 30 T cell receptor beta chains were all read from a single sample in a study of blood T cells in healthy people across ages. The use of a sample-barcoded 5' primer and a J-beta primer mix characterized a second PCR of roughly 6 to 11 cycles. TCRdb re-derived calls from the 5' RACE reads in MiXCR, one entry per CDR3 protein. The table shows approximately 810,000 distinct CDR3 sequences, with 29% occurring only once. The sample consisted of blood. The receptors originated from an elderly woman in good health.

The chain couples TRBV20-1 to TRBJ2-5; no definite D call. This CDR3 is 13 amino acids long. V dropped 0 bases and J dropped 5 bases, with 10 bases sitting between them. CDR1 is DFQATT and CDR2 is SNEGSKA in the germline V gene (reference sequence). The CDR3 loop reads CSAREVVGETQYF. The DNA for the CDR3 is TGCAGTGCTAGAGAGGTTGTTGGGGAGACCCAGTACTTC.

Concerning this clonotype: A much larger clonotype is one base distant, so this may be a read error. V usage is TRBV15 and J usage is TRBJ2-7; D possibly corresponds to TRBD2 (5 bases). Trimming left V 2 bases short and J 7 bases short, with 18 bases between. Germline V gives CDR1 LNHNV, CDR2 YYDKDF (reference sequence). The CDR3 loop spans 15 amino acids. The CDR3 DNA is TGTGCCACCAGCAGATTCCGGGATCTCTACAATGAGCAGTACTTC. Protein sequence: CATSRFRDLYNEQYF.

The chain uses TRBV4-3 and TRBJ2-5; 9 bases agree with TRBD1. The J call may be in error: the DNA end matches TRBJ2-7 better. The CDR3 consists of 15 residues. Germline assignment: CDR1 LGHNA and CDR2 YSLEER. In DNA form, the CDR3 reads TGCGCCAGCAGCCAAGAGGACAGGGGCAACTACGAGCAGTACTTC. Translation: CASSQEDRGNYEQYF.

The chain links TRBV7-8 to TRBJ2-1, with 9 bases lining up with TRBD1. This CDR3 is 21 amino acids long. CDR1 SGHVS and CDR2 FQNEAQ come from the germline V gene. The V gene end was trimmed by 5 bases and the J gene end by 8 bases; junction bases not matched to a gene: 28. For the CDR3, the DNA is TGTGCCAGCAGCGGACCCGGGACAGGGTTTTTGCGTCAGGGGACTTTTTATGAGCAGTTCTTC. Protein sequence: CASSGPGTGFLRQGTFYEQFF. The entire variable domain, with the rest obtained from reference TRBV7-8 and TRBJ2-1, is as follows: GAGVSQSPRYKVAKRGQDVALRCDPISGHVSLFWYQQALGQGPEFLTYFQNEAQLDKSGLPSDRFFAERPEGSVSTLKIQRTQQEDSAVYLCASSGPGTGFLRQGTFYEQFFGPGTRLTVL.

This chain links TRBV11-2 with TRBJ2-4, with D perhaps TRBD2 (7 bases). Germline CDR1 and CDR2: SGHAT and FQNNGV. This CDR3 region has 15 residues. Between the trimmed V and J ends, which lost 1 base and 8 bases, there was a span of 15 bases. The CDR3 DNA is TGTGCCAGCAGCTTAGGAGGGGGGGCGGGGGACATTCAGTACTTC. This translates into CASSLGGGAGDIQYF.

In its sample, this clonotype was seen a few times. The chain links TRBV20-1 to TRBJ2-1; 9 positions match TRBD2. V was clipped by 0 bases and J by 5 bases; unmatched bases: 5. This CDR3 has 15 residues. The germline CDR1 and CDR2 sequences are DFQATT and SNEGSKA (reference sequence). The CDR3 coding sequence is TGCAGTGCTAGAGACCAGCGGGGGGCTAACAATGAGCAGTTCTTC. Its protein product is CSARDQRGANNEQFF.

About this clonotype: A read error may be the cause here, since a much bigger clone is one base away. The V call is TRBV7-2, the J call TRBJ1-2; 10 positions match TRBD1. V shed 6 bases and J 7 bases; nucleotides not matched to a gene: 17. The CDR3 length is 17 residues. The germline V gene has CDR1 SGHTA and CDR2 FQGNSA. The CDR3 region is CASSGSTGGSNVFGYTF. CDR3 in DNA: TGTGCCAGCAGTGGTTCGACAGGGGGCTCCAATGTATTTGGCTACACCTTC.

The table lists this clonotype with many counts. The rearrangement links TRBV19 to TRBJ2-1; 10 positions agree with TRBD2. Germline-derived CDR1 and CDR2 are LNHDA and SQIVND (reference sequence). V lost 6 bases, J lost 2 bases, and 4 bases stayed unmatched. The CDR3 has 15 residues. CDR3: CASSDLAGAYNEQFF. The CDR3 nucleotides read TGTGCCAGTAGCGACCTAGCGGGGGCCTACAATGAGCAGTTCTTC.

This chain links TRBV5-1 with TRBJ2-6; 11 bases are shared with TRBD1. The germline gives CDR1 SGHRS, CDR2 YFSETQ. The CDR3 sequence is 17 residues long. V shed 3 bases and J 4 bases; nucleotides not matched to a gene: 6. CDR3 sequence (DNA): TGCGCCAGCAGCTCGGGACAGGGGGTGAAGGGGGCCAACGTCCTGACTTTC. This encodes CASSSGQGVKGANVLTF.

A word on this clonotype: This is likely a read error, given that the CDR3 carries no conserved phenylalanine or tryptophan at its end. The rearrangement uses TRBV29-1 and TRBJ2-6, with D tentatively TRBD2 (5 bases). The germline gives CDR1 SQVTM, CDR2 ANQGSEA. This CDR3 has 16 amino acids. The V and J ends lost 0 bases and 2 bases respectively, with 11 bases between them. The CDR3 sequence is CSVEDLGGTGANVLTC. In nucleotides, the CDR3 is TGCAGCGTTGAAGATCTAGGAGGTACTGGGGCCAACGTCCTGACTTGC.

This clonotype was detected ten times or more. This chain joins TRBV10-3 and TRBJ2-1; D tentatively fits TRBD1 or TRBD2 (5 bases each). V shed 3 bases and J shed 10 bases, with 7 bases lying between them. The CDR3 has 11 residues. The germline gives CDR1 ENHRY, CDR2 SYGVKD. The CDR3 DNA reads TGTGCCATCAGTGACCGGGACGAGCAGTTCTTC. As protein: CAISDRDEQFF.

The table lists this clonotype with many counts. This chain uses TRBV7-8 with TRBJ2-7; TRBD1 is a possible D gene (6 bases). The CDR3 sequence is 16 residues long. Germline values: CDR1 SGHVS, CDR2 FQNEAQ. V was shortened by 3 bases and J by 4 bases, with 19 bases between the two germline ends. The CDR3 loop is CASSFGTTAASYEQYF. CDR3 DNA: TGTGCCAGCAGCTTTGGGACAACGGCCGCCTCGTACGAGCAGTACTTC.

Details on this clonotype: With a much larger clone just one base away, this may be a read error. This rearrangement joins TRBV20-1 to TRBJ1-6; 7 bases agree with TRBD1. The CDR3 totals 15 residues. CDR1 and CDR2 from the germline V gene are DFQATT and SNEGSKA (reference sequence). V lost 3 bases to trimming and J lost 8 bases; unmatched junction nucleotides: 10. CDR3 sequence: CSARGTGQFYSPLHF. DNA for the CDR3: TGCAGTGCTAGGGGTACGGGACAGTTTTATTCACCCCTCCACTTT.

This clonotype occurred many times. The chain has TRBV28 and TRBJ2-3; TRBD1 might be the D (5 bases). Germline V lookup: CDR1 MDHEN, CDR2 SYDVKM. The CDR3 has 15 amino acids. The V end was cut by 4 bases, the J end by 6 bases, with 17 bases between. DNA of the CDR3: TGTGCCAGCAGTTACCCCTTGTTCAGGGCTGATACGCAGTATTTT. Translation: CASSYPLFRADTQYF.

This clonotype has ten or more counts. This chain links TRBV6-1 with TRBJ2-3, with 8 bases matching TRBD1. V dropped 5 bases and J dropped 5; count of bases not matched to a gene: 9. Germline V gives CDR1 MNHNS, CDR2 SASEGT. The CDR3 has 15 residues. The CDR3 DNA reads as TGTGCCAGCAGTCCGGGCAGGGGGCATAAAGATACGCAGTATTTT. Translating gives CASSPGRGHKDTQYF.

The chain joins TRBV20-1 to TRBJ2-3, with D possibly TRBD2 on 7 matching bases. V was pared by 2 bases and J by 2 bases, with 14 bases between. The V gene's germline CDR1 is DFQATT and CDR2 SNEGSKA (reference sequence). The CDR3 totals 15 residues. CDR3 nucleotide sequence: TGCAGTGCTAGAAGGGGGGGCCGATTCACAGATACGCAGTATTTT. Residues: CSARRGGRFTDTQYF.

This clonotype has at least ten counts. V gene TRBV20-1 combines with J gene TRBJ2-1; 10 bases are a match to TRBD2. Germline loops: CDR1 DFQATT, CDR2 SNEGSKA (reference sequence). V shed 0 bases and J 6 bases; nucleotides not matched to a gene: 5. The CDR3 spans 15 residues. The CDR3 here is CSARDPAGGLNEQFF. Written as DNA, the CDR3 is TGCAGTGCTAGAGACCCAGCGGGGGGGCTCAATGAGCAGTTCTTC.

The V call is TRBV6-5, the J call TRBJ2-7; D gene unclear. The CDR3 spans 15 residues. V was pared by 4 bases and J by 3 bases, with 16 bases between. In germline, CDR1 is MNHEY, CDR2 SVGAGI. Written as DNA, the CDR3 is TGTGCCAGCAGTTCCGACAAGGCCTACAACTACGAGCAGTACTTC. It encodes CASSSDKAYNYEQYF.

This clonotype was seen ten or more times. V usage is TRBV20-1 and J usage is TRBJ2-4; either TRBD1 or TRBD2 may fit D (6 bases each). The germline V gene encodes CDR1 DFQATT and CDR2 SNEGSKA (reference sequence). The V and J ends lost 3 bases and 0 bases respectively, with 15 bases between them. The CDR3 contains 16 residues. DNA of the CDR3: TGCAGTGCTAGCGGGGGCGCTACCTTAGCCAAAAACATTCAGTACTTC. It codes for CSASGGATLAKNIQYF.

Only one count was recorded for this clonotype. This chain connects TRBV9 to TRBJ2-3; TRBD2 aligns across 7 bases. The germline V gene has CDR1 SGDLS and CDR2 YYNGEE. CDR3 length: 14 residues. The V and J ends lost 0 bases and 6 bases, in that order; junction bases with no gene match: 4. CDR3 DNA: TGTGCCAGCAGCGTAGAGACTAGCTCTGATACGCAGTATTTT. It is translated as CASSVETSSDTQYF. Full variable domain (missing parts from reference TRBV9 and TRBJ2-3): DSGVTQTPKHLITATGQRVTLRCSPRSGDLSVYWYQQSLDQGLQFLIQYYNGEERAKGNILERFSAQQFPDLHSELNLSSLELGDSALYFCASSVETSSDTQYFGPGTRLTVL.

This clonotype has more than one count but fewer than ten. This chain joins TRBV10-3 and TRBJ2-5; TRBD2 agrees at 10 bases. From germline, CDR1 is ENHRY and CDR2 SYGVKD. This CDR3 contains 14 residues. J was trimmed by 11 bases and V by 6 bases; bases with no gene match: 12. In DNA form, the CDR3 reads TGTGCCATCAGCCTAGCGGGGGCCTCGGATGAGCAGTACTTC. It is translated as CAISLAGASDEQYF.

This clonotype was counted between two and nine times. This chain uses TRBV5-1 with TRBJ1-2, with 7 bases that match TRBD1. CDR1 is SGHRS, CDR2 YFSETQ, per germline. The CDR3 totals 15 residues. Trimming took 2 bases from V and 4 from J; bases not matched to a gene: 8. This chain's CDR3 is CASSLNRGPGYGYTF. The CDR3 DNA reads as TGCGCCAGCAGCTTAAACAGGGGCCCGGGCTATGGCTACACCTTC.

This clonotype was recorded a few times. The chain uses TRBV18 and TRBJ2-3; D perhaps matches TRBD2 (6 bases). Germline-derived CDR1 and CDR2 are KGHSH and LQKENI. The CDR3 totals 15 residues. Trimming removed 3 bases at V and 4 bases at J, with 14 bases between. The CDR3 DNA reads TGTGCCAGCTCACCTAGCCGGGGGTATGCAGATACGCAGTATTTT. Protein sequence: CASSPSRGYADTQYF.

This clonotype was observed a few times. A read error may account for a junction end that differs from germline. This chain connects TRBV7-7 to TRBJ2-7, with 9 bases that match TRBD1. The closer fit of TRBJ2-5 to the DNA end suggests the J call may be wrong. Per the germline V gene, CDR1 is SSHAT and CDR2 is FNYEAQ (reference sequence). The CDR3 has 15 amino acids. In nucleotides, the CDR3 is TGTGCTAGCAGCCGCTCGACAGGGGGAGATCGGACCCAGTACTTC. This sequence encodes CASSRSTGGDRTQYF.

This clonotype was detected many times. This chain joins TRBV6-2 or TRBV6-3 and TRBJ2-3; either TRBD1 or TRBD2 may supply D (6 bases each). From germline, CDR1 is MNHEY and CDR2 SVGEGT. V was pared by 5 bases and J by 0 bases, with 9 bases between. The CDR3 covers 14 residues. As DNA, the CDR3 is TGTGCCAGCAGTACCGGGGGCAGCACAGATACGCAGTATTTT. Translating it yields CASSTGGSTDTQYF.

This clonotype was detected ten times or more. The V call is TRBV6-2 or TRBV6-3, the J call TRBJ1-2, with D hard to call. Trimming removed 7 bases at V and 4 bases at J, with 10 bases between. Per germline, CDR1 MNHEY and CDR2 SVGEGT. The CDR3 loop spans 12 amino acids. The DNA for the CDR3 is TGTGCCAGCACCACCGGGAGCTATGGCTACACCTTC. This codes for CASTTGSYGYTF.

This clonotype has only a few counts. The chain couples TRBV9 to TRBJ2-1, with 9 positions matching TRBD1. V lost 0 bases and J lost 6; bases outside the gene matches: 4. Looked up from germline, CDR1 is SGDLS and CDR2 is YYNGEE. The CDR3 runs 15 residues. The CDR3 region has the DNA TGTGCCAGCAGCGTAGAGGGGACAGGGAGCAATGAGCAGTTCTTC. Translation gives CASSVEGTGSNEQFF.

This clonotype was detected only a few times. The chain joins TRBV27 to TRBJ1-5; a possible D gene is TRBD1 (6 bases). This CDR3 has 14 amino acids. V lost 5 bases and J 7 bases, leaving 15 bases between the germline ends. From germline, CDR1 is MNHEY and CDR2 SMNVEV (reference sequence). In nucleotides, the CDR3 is TGTGCCAGCAGTCTGCAGGGGCCGGGGCAGCCCCAGCATTTT. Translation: CASSLQGPGQPQHF.

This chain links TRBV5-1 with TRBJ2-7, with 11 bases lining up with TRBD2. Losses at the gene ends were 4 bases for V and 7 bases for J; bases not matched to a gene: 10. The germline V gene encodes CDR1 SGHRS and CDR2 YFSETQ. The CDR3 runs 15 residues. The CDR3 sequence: CASSTGTSGYNEQYF. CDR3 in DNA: TGCGCCAGCAGCACCGGGACTAGCGGTTACAATGAGCAGTACTTC.

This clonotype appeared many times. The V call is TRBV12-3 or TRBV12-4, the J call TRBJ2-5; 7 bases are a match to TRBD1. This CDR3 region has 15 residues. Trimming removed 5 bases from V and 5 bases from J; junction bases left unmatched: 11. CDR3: CASSPTGTRFETQYF. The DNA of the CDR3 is TGTGCCAGCAGTCCGACAGGGACCCGATTTGAGACCCAGTACTTC.